This T cell receptor (beta chain) was captured in a study of technical replicates of blood from a handful of donors. Only in-frame clones appear in the TCRdb table, and some are missing; sequencing was by immunoSEQ multiplex PCR. This table holds about 88,000 clones, roughly 94% found once. Germline assignment: CDR1 SGDLS and CDR2 YYNGEE. Trimming pared 4 bases from V and 5 bases from J, leaving 15 bases between. The length of the CDR3 is 14 residues. This TCR was recovered from a human donor in good health. Specimen: T cells isolated from PBMCs. The chain has TRBV9 and TRBJ1-2; the D is unclear. CDR3 coding DNA: TGTGCCAGCAGCCCCCACGGAGCGCCTTATGGCTACACCTTC. Amino acid sequence: CASSPHGAPYGYTF.